This entry lists 30 T cell receptor beta chains sequenced from one sample in a study of cytomegalovirus exposure and HLA in healthy donors. Use of 60 Vbeta and 13 Jbeta primers characterized the PCR. Here immunoSEQ multiplex PCR was the method, and the copy in TCRdb shows in-frame clones only, minus some. The sample lists about 140,000 clones; 82% were seen once. Sample: PBMCs. All receptors come from a woman aged 40-49 years in good health and CMV-seronegative.

The chain couples TRBV15 to TRBJ2-3; TRBD2 aligns across 15 bases. J was trimmed by 2 bases and V by 5 bases; bases with no gene match: 8. The CDR3 runs 18 residues. Germline CDR1 reads LNHNV; CDR2 reads YYDKDF (reference sequence). The DNA for the CDR3 is TGTGCCACCAGCGAGGGACTAGCGGGAGGAACCTTCACAGATACGCAGTATTTT. Its protein product is CATSEGLAGGTFTDTQYF.

The chain uses TRBV30 and TRBJ1-5; tentatively, D is TRBD1 (5 bases). The length of the CDR3 is 14 residues. CDR1 is GTSNPN, CDR2 SVGIG, per germline (reference sequence). Trimming took off 0 bases at V and 3 bases at J, with 9 bases between the two ends. The CDR3 region is CAWSVRQNNQPQHF. CDR3 coding DNA: TGTGCCTGGAGTGTACGACAGAACAATCAGCCCCAGCATTTT.

V gene TRBV18 combines with J gene TRBJ1-2, with D possibly being TRBD1 (5 bases). CDR1 is KGHSH and CDR2 is LQKENI in the germline V gene. Trimming stripped 3 bases from V and 0 bases from J, with 11 bases between. The CDR3 sequence is 15 residues long. CDR3 nucleotide sequence: TGTGCCAGCTCACCCATGACAGACACTAACTATGGCTACACCTTC. Amino acid sequence: CASSPMTDTNYGYTF.

The V gene is TRBV15, the J gene TRBJ2-5; maybe TRBD1 (5 bases). Between the trimmed V and J ends, which lost 2 bases and 1 base, there was a span of 8 bases. CDR3 length equals 14 residues. Germline-derived CDR1 and CDR2 are LNHNV and YYDKDF (reference sequence). This CDR3 is CATSRRQPQETQYF. CDR3 coding DNA: TGTGCCACCAGCAGAAGACAGCCCCAAGAGACCCAGTACTTC. Full variable domain (remainder filled in from reference TRBV15 and TRBJ2-5): DAMVIQNPRYQVTQFGKPVTLSCSQTLNHNVMYWYQQKSSQAPKLLFHYYDKDFNNEADTPDNFQSRRPNTSFCFLDIRSPGLGDTAMYLCATSRRQPQETQYFGPGTRLLVL.

V usage is TRBV5-1 and J usage is TRBJ2-7; no reliable D call. The germline gives CDR1 SGHRS, CDR2 YFSETQ. Trimming pared 1 base from V and 5 bases from J, leaving 13 bases between. This CDR3 spans 14 amino acids. CDR3 residues: CASSLNPLSNEQYF. CDR3 nucleotides: TGCGCCAGCAGCTTGAATCCTCTATCCAACGAGCAGTACTTC.

The rearrangement uses TRBV4-3 and TRBJ2-7, with D possibly matching TRBD2 (5 bases). Germline CDR1 and CDR2: LGHNA and YSLEER. The CDR3 covers 16 residues. Trimming shortened V by 1 base and J by 5 bases, and 18 bases separated the two germline ends. DNA for the CDR3: TGCGCCAGCAGCCAAGTCCTTGGGTACACGGGAAACGAGCAGTACTTC. Its protein is CASSQVLGYTGNEQYF.

The J gene is TRBJ1-5, the V gene TRBV28; 8 nucleotides match TRBD1. Trimming removed 5 bases from V and 5 bases from J; junction bases left unmatched: 5. Germline CDR1 and CDR2: MDHEN and SYDVKM. The CDR3 runs 14 residues. This CDR3 reads CASSPTTGDQPQHF. In DNA, the CDR3 is TGTGCCAGCAGTCCTACGACAGGGGATCAGCCCCAGCATTTT.

This chain links TRBV18 with TRBJ1-4; TRBD1 is a possible D gene (5 bases). Germline V gene data show CDR1 as KGHSH and CDR2 as LQKENI. Trimming took off 2 bases at V and 7 bases at J, with 8 bases between the two ends. The CDR3 has 13 residues. The CDR3, as DNA: TGTGCCAGCTCACCAGGGGGAGGTGAAAAACTGTTTTTT. The encoded protein is CASSPGGGEKLFF. Full variable domain (missing parts from reference TRBV18 and TRBJ1-4): NAGVMQNPRHLVRRRGQEARLRCSPMKGHSHVYWYRQLPEEGLKFMVYLQKENIIDESGMPKERFSAEFPKEGPSILRIQQVVRGDSAAYFCASSPGGGEKLFFGSGTQLSVL.

The rearrangement links TRBV4-2 to TRBJ2-3, with D perhaps matching TRBD2 (6 bases). Trimming took off 3 bases at V and 2 bases at J, with 18 bases between the two ends. CDR3 size: 17 residues. CDR1 LGHNA and CDR2 YNFKEQ come from the germline V gene. CDR3 protein: CASSQQQGGRDTDTQYF. CDR3 DNA sequence: TGTGCCAGCAGCCAGCAGCAGGGAGGTCGGGACACAGATACGCAGTATTTT.

This chain connects TRBV9 to TRBJ1-4, with 7 bases lining up with TRBD1. After removal of 0 bases from V and 0 bases from J, the junction contained 2 bases not matched to a gene. This CDR3 is built from 16 residues. Looked up from germline, CDR1 is SGDLS and CDR2 is YYNGEE. The DNA of the CDR3 is TGTGCCAGCAGCGTAGGGGGACAGCCAACTAATGAAAAACTGTTTTTT. This sequence encodes CASSVGGQPTNEKLFF.

This clone was observed a handful of times. The chain combines TRBV9 with TRBJ2-3; D is undetermined. Trimming left V 2 bases short and J 6 bases short, with 10 bases between. Germline V gene lookup returns CDR1 SGDLS and CDR2 YYNGEE. CDR3 length: 13 residues. The CDR3: CASSVQLEDTQYF. CDR3 bases: TGTGCCAGCAGCGTGCAGCTGGAGGATACGCAGTATTTT.

This clone was detected only once. The chain carries TRBV6-6 and TRBJ2-3; tentatively, D is TRBD2 (6 bases). Germline CDR1 is MNHNY and CDR2 is SVGAGI (reference sequence). V lost 6 bases and J lost 4, with 14 bases in between. CDR3 length equals 14 residues. CDR3 in DNA: TGTGCCAGCAGCGTAGCCGGGGGATCAGATACGCAGTATTTT. Protein product: CASSVAGGSDTQYF.

This chain joins TRBV5-6 and TRBJ2-3; D gene unclear. This CDR3 spans 14 amino acids. Germline values: CDR1 SGHDT, CDR2 YYEEEE. The V end lost 0 bases, the J end lost 3 bases, and 8 bases lay between the germline ends. The CDR3 protein is CASSLGLVTDTQYF. In nucleotides, the CDR3 is TGTGCCAGCAGCTTGGGTCTCGTGACAGATACGCAGTATTTT.

The V gene is TRBV28, the J gene TRBJ1-1; 11 bases are shared with TRBD1. J gave up 4 bases and V 6 bases, and 10 bases lay outside the gene matches. This CDR3 comprises 16 residues. Germline V gene lookup returns CDR1 MDHEN and CDR2 SYDVKM. This CDR3 reads CASSPRDRGYPTEAFF. The CDR3 nucleotides are TGTGCCAGCAGCCCCAGGGACAGGGGGTATCCCACTGAAGCTTTCTTT.

This chain connects TRBV15 to TRBJ1-1, with 9 positions matching TRBD1. Germline lookup yields CDR1 LNHNV and CDR2 YYDKDF (reference sequence). This CDR3 region has 13 residues. J lost 2 bases, V lost 9 bases, and 4 bases had no gene match. DNA for the CDR3: TGTGCCACTAGACAGGGGGTTAACACTGAAGCTTTCTTT. This encodes CATRQGVNTEAFF.

The chain carries TRBV30 and TRBJ2-3, with TRBD2 matching over 12 bases. CDR3 size: 15 residues. Germline-derived CDR1 and CDR2 are GTSNPN and SVGIG (reference sequence). V was pared by 2 bases and J by 4 bases, with 4 bases of the junction left unmatched. In DNA, the CDR3 is TGTGCCTGGAGTACACTAGCGGGAGGCGCAGATACGCAGTATTTT. It specifies CAWSTLAGGADTQYF.

The chain uses TRBV28 and TRBJ1-2, with a weak D call TRBD1 (6 bases). This CDR3 spans 12 amino acids. V was shortened by 10 bases and J by 5 bases, with 14 bases between the two germline ends. The germline V gene has CDR1 MDHEN and CDR2 SYDVKM. CDR3 nucleotides: TGTGCCAACGGACAGATCGGATATGGCTACACCTTC. Translated, it gives CANGQIGYGYTF.

V gene TRBV7-8 combines with J gene TRBJ1-1; possibly TRBD1 for D (6 bases). The V end lost 5 bases, the J end lost 3 bases, and 13 bases lay between the germline ends. Germline lookup yields CDR1 SGHVS and CDR2 FQNEAQ. The CDR3 runs to 14 residues. This CDR3 is CASSPQGSYTEAFF. DNA of the CDR3: TGTGCCAGCAGCCCCCAGGGGTCATACACTGAAGCTTTCTTT.

This chain connects TRBV28 to TRBJ1-2, with unresolved D. The CDR3 is made up of 15 amino acids. Germline V gene data show CDR1 as MDHEN and CDR2 as SYDVKM. Trimming pared 2 bases from V and 4 bases from J, leaving 14 bases between. The CDR3 DNA reads as TGTGCCAGCAGTTTACTAAAGGGAACTAGCTATGGCTACACCTTC. Translation gives CASSLLKGTSYGYTF.

The chain recombines TRBV6-6 with TRBJ2-1; 10 bases fit TRBD1. This CDR3 region has 16 residues. The germline V gene has CDR1 MNHNY and CDR2 SVGAGI (reference sequence). V lost 6 bases, J lost 7 bases, and 12 bases stayed unmatched. This chain's CDR3 is CASSPGKGQGRNEQFF. The CDR3 region has the DNA TGTGCCAGCAGCCCGGGGAAGGGACAGGGGAGGAATGAGCAGTTCTTC.

The chain recombines TRBV29-1 with TRBJ2-3, with 8 positions matching TRBD2. J gave up 6 bases and V 4 bases, and 9 bases lay outside the gene matches. Germline V gene data show CDR1 as SQVTM and CDR2 as ANQGSEA. This CDR3 has 14 residues. The CDR3 DNA is TGCAGCGTTGGGTCTGGACTAGCCTGGGATACGCAGTATTTT. Translating it yields CSVGSGLAWDTQYF.

The rearrangement links TRBV6-1 to TRBJ1-6; tentative D call: TRBD1 (6 bases). The CDR3 runs 13 residues. Germline loops: CDR1 MNHNS, CDR2 SASEGT. Trimming took 6 bases from V and 6 from J, leaving 9 bases between them. CDR3 amino acids: CASSPRGNSPLHF. CDR3 DNA: TGTGCCAGCAGCCCCAGGGGTAATTCACCCCTCCACTTT.

This chain connects TRBV7-8 to TRBJ2-4; D is unresolved. The CDR3 loop spans 12 amino acids. Trimming shortened V by 5 bases and J by 6 bases, and 8 bases separated the two germline ends. Germline V CDR1 and CDR2: SGHVS, FQNEAQ. The CDR3 is CASSGLLNIQYF. The CDR3, as DNA: TGTGCCAGCAGCGGCTTATTAAACATTCAGTACTTC.

CDR3 in amino acids: CATSSKKTSGSTDTQYF. The DNA for the CDR3 is TGTGCCACCAGCAGCAAAAAGACTAGCGGGAGCACAGATACGCAGTATTTT. The V call is TRBV15, the J call TRBJ2-3, with 10 bases aligning to TRBD2. Germline values: CDR1 LNHNV, CDR2 YYDKDF (reference sequence). This CDR3 has 17 residues. V was pared by 3 bases and J by 0 bases, with 6 bases of the junction left unmatched.

The chain has TRBV28 and TRBJ2-5; D is perhaps TRBD1 (5 bases). Trimming stripped 5 bases from V and 5 bases from J, with 15 bases between. The germline CDR1 and CDR2 sequences are MDHEN and SYDVKM. The CDR3 is 14 residues long. In DNA, the CDR3 is TGTGCCAGCAGTCCGCGAAAGGGGTGGGAGACCCAGTACTTC. Its translation: CASSPRKGWETQYF.

The chain links TRBV4-3 to TRBJ2-1, with 7 bases fitting TRBD2. CDR3 length equals 16 residues. Germline CDR1 LGHNA, CDR2 YSLEER. After removal of 0 bases from V and 3 bases from J, the junction contained 5 bases not matched to a gene. The CDR3 nucleotides read TGCGCCAGCAGCCAAGATCGGCTAGCGGTCTACAATGAGCAGTTCTTC. Translation gives CASSQDRLAVYNEQFF.

This clone was seen only once. The V call is TRBV19, the J call TRBJ2-3, with D possibly matching TRBD2 (5 bases). Germline lookup yields CDR1 LNHDA and CDR2 SQIVND (reference sequence). The CDR3 covers 13 residues. The ends were cut back, 3 bases at V and 2 bases at J, with 6 bases in the middle. In DNA, the CDR3 is TGTGCCAGTAGTATGCGGGTCACAGATACGCAGTATTTT. Protein: CASSMRVTDTQYF.

V and J are TRBV28 and TRBJ2-3; 8 bases are shared with TRBD1. V dropped 3 bases and J dropped 0; count of bases not matched to a gene: 2. CDR1 MDHEN and CDR2 SYDVKM come from the germline V gene. The CDR3 sequence is 15 residues long. CDR3 region: CASSFRGRSTDTQYF. Written as DNA, the CDR3 is TGTGCCAGCAGTTTCAGGGGGCGTAGCACAGATACGCAGTATTTT.

The chain uses TRBV7-3 and TRBJ2-2; 10 bases are shared with TRBD2. V shed 5 bases, J shed 5 bases, and the junction held 2 bases outside the gene matches. The CDR3 has 14 residues. Germline V CDR1 and CDR2: SGHTA, FQGTGA. CDR3 residues: CASSSGRATGELFF. The CDR3 nucleotides read TGTGCCAGCAGCAGCGGGAGGGCGACCGGGGAGCTGTTTTTT.

V usage is TRBV6-1 and J usage is TRBJ2-7; TRBD2 agrees at 13 bases. There are 17 residues in the CDR3. With V trimmed by 4 bases and J by 2 bases, 8 bases remained unmatched. The germline gives CDR1 MNHNS, CDR2 SASEGT. CDR3 region: CASSAKLAGGPPYEQYF. The CDR3 nucleotides are TGTGCCAGCAGTGCTAAACTAGCGGGAGGGCCTCCCTACGAGCAGTACTTC.